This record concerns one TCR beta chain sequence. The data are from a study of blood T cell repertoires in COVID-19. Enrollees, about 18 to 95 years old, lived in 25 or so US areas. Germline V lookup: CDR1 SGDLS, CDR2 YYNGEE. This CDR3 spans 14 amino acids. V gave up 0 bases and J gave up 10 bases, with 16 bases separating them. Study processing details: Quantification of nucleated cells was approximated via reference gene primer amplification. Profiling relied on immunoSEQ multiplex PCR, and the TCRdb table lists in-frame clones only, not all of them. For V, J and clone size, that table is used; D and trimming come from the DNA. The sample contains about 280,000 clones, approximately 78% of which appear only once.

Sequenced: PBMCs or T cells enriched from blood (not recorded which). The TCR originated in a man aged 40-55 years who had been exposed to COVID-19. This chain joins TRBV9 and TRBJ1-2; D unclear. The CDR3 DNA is TGTGCCAGCAGCGTAGGTGAGGGAGAAGAGAACTACACCTTC. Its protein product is CASSVGEGEENYTF.